This is a list of T cell receptor beta chains from one sample in a study of long-term antiretroviral therapy in people with HIV. Assay used: immunoSEQ multiplex PCR; TCRdb lists only in-frame clones, some missing. Of about 23,000 clones listed, 81% are singletons. Sequencing was performed on unsorted PBMCs, taken 1.5 years after starting antiretroviral therapy. The origin of the receptors is a man younger than 45 with HIV. CDR3s include the opening cysteine and the closing phenylalanine or tryptophan. D genes are given only for firm matches. Clone size is given for some rows only: seen once, a few or many times, or a class if the clone is expanded.

TRBJ1-2 | . | TRBV4-3 | . | TGCGCCAGCAGCCAAGACCAGGGAGGGAAGTATGGCTACACCTTC | CASSQDQGGKYGYTF
TRBJ2-7 | . | TRBV19 | TRBD2 | TGTGCCAGTAGTATAGTTCTAGCGGGATACTCCTACGAGCAGTACTTC | CASSIVLAGYSYEQYF
TRBJ2-5 | . | TRBV5-4 | . | TGTGCCAGCAGCTTGGTGGGCAGGGAGGCTCGCGAGACCCAGTACTTC | CASSLVGREARETQYF
TRBJ1-2 | . | TRBV7-9 | . | TGTGCCAGCAGCTTAGCGTTGTCACCTTATGGCTACACCTTC | CASSLALSPYGYTF
TRBJ1-4 | . | TRBV7-8 | TRBD1 | TGTGCCAGCAGCTTAGAGGGATCGGGACAGGGTAATGAAAAACTGTTTTTT | CASSLEGSGQGNEKLFF
TRBJ1-1 | . | TRBV5-1 | . | TGCGCCAGCAGCTTGTGGGGGGAGACTGAAGCTTTCTTT | CASSLWGETEAFF
TRBJ1-5 | . | TRBV5-1 | . | TGCGCCAGCAGCTCCACCCCGCTAGATAGCAATCAGCCCCAGCATTTT | CASSSTPLDSNQPQHF
TRBJ1-2 | . | TRBV18 | TRBD1 | TGTGCCAGCTCACCAGGACAGGACTATGGCTACACCTTC | CASSPGQDYGYTF
TRBJ2-7 | few | TRBV5-6 | TRBD2 | TGTGCCAGCAGCTTGAGGGGAGGGTTCTCCTACGAGCAGTACTTC | CASSLRGGFSYEQYF
TRBJ2-3 | . | TRBV5-4 | TRBD2 | TGTGCCAGCAGCCGAGCGGGAAGCACAGATACGCAGTATTTT | CASSRAGSTDTQYF
TRBJ1-1 | . | TRBV10-3 | TRBD1 | TGTGCCATCACCCTGGACAGGATGAACACTGAAGCTTTCTTT | CAITLDRMNTEAFF
TRBJ2-1 | . | TRBV5-6 | TRBD1 | TGTGCCAGCATCCAAGACAGGGAACAAGAGCAGTTCTTC | CASIQDREQEQFF
TRBJ1-2 | . | TRBV25-1 | . | TGTGCCAGCAGTGGGCAGTCTAACTATGGCTACACCTTC | CASSGQSNYGYTF
TRBJ1-5 | . | TRBV28 | . | TGTGCCAGCAGTTTGGCAGGGGTGCAGCCCCAGCATTTT | CASSLAGVQPQHF
TRBJ1-4 | . | TRBV30 | . | TGTGCCTGGAGTTCGACCTTAAATGAAAAACTGTTTTTT | CAWSSTLNEKLFF
TRBJ2-5 | . | TRBV12-5 | . | TGTGCTAGTGCAGGGGCAGGGACCCAGTACTTC | CASAGAGTQYF
TRBJ1-6 | . | TRBV6-6 | . | TGTGCCAGCAGTTTGACAGGAGATTATAATTCACCCCTCCACTTT | CASSLTGDYNSPLHF
TRBJ2-7 | . | TRBV30 | TRBD1 | TGTGCCTGCACACCGGGACAGGGGGCATACGAGCAGTACTTC | CACTPGQGAYEQYF
TRBJ2-5 | . | TRBV28 | TRBD1 | TGTGCCAGCAGCGGGACAGGGGACTCCCGAGAGACCCAGTACTTC | CASSGTGDSRETQYF
TRBJ1-2 | . | TRBV2 | . | TGTGCCAGCAGTGAAATCCCAGGCTCCAACTATGGCTACACCTTC | CASSEIPGSNYGYTF
TRBJ2-5 | . | TRBV7-2 | TRBD1 | TGTGCCAGCAGCCGAGGGACAGATGAAGTCGAGACCCAGTACTTC | CASSRGTDEVETQYF
TRBJ1-4 | . | TRBV4-3 | . | TGCGCCAGCAGCCGACCCGGGAGGAGCGAGAATGAAAAACTGTTTTTT | CASSRPGRSENEKLFF
TRBJ2-2 | once | TRBV9 | . | TGTGCCAGCAGCGTAGAGTATACCGGGGAGCTGTTTTTT | CASSVEYTGELFF
TRBJ2-7 | . | TRBV27 | . | TGTGCCAGCAGTTTATCTAGTATCCACGAGCAGTACTTC | CASSLSSIHEQYF
TRBJ2-5 | . | TRBV4-2 | TRBD2 | TGTGCCAGCAGCCAAGAGGGCTCGGGGACTAGCGGGGGGCAAGGGGAGACCCAGTACTTC | CASSQEGSGTSGGQGETQYF
TRBJ1-2 | . | TRBV7-8 | . | TGTGCCATAAAACGGAATATAGTGGACTATGGCTACACCTTC | CAIKRNIVDYGYTF
TRBJ2-7 | . | TRBV11-2 | . | TGTGCCAGCAGCCTTTACGCCAGGGACAACGAGCAGTACTTC | CASSLYARDNEQYF
TRBJ2-7 | . | TRBV2 | . | TGTGCCAGCAAGGGACTGGCAGGGTTAGGCCACGAGCAGTACTTC | CASKGLAGLGHEQYF
TRBJ2-3 | once | TRBV30 | . | TGTGCCTGGAGTATCCGGTTCGATACGCAGTATTTT | CAWSIRFDTQYF
TRBJ2-7 | . | TRBV6-5 | . | TGTGCCAGCAGTTTTCGGACGGAACCCGGGGAGCAGTACTTC | CASSFRTEPGEQYF
TRBJ2-7 | . | TRBV5-5 | . | TGTGCCAGCAACCCCGTTGGGGGACTTGGCTACGAGCAGTACTTC | CASNPVGGLGYEQYF
TRBJ2-1 | few | TRBV28 | TRBD2 | TGTGCCAGCAGTTTACGACTAGCTTACAATGAGCAGTTCTTC | CASSLRLAYNEQFF
TRBJ1-5 | . | TRBV27 | . | TGTGCCAGCACTACCTGGGGCCATCAGCCCCAGCATTTT | CASTTWGHQPQHF
TRBJ2-7 | . | TRBV6-5 | . | TGTGCCAGCAGCACCAAATACGAGCAGTACTTC | CASSTKYEQYF
TRBJ1-1 | . | TRBV2 | . | TGTGCCAGCAGTGTGGCCACGAAAGCTTTCTTT | CASSVATKAFF
TRBJ1-1 | . | TRBV5-6 | TRBD1 | TGTGCCAGCAGCCAAACAGGGGAACACATGAACACTGAAGCTTTCTTT | CASSQTGEHMNTEAFF
TRBJ1-2 | . | TRBV2 | . | TGTGCCAGCAGGGAGGGCTCCCCTAACTATGGCTACACCTTC | CASREGSPNYGYTF
TRBJ2-7 | . | TRBV18 | TRBD1 | TGTGCCAGCTCACTCTCCGGGACAGGGGAGCAGTACTTC | CASSLSGTGEQYF
TRBJ1-6 | . | TRBV30 | . | TGTGCCTGGAGGGCAGGGGTTCGCTCACCCCTCCACTTT | CAWRAGVRSPLHF
TRBJ1-1 | . | TRBV6-6 | TRBD1 | TGTGCCACAGGACAGGGAGTCACTGAAGCTTTCTTT | CATGQGVTEAFF
TRBJ2-7 | . | TRBV6-1 | . | TGTGCCAGCAGTGAAGCTGCCAGTTATTCCTACGAGCAGTACTTC | CASSEAASYSYEQYF
TRBJ1-1 | . | TRBV5-5 | TRBD1 | TGTGCCAGCAGCTTGGTAGGGGGCACGGGGACTGAAGCTTTCTTT | CASSLVGGTGTEAFF
TRBJ2-7 | . | TRBV29-1 | TRBD1 | TGCAGCGTTGGGGACAGGGGATCTTACTACGAGCAGTACTTC | CSVGDRGSYYEQYF
TRBJ2-7 | . | TRBV7-9 | . | TGTGCCAGCAGCTTAATTCAGGGCTCCTACGAGCAGTACTTC | CASSLIQGSYEQYF
TRBJ2-7 | . | TRBV5-5 | . | TGTGCCAGCAGCCAGTCGACCCAGGGATCCTACGAGCAGTACTTC | CASSQSTQGSYEQYF
TRBJ2-7 | . | TRBV27 | . | TGTGCCAGCAGTCCAACGGGTGGCGCCTGGTACGAGCAGTACTTC | CASSPTGGAWYEQYF
TRBJ1-4 | . | TRBV19 | TRBD1 | TGTGCCAGTAGACCCGGACAGGGGATAGATGAAAAACTGTTTTTT | CASRPGQGIDEKLFF
TRBJ2-3 | . | TRBV4-3 | TRBD1 | TGCGCCAGCAGACTGGCAGGGACAGGAGCTGAAGATACGCAGTATTTT | CASRLAGTGAEDTQYF
TRBJ1-1 | . | TRBV5-1 | . | TGCGCCAGCAGCTTGGGTCCTGATTATGAAGCTTTCTTT | CASSLGPDYEAFF
TRBJ2-2 | . | TRBV5-1 | . | TGCGCCAGCAGCTTGTCCCCGGACAGGAACACCGGGGAGCTGTTTTTT | CASSLSPDRNTGELFF
TRBJ2-7 | once | TRBV28 | TRBD1 | TGTGCCAGCAGTCGCCAGGGGGGACAGGACACCTACGAGCAGTACTTC | CASSRQGGQDTYEQYF
TRBJ2-1 | . | TRBV5-4 | TRBD1 | TGTGCCAGCAGCACCTTGACAGGGTTTGGGAATGAGCAGTTCTTC | CASSTLTGFGNEQFF
TRBJ2-1 | . | TRBV4-3 | TRBD1 | TGCGCCAGCAGCCACAGGGACAGGCGACGCAATGAGCAGTTCTTC | CASSHRDRRRNEQFF
TRBJ1-5 | . | TRBV7-2 | . | TGTGCCAGCAGCTTATTGAGGAATCAGCCCCAGCATTTT | CASSLLRNQPQHF
TRBJ1-4 | . | TRBV5-1 | . | TGCGCCAGCACGGCGGAACAGTACCTTACAACTAATGAAAAACTGTTTTTT | CASTAEQYLTTNEKLFF
TRBJ1-4 | . | TRBV7-2 | . | TGTGCCAGCAGCTTATATAAATCTCAAGCGGGTGAAAAACTGTTTTTT | CASSLYKSQAGEKLFF
TRBJ2-7 | . | TRBV6-5 | TRBD1 | TGTGCCAGCAGTTTCGACAGGGGCTCCTACGAGCAGTACTTC | CASSFDRGSYEQYF
TRBJ1-4 | . | TRBV4-1 | TRBD1 | TGCGCCAGCAGCCCCCAAGACAGGGTATATGAAAAACTGTTTTTT | CASSPQDRVYEKLFF
TRBJ2-7 | few | TRBV27 | TRBD2 | TGTGCCAGCAGTTTATCGTTTCCTCTAGCGGCCTACTCCTACGAGCAGTACTTC | CASSLSFPLAAYSYEQYF